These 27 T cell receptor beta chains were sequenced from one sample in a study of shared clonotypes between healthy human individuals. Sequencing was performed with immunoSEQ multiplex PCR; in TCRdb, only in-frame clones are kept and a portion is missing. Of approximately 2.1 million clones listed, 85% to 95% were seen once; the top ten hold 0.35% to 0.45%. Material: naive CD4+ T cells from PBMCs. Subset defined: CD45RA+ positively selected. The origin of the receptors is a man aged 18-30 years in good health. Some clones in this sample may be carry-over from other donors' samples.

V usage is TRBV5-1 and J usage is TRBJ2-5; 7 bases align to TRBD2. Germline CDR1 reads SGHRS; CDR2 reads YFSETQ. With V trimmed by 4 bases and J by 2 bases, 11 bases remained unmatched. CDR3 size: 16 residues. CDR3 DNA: TGCGCCAGCAGCGCCGGGGCGGGAGCGTTACAAGAGACCCAGTACTTC. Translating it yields CASSAGAGALQETQYF.

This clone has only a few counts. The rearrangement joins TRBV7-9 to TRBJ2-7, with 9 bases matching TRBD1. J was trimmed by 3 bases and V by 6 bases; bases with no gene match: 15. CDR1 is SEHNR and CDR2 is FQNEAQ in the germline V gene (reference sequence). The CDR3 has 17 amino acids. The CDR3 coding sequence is TGTGCCAGCAGTCCGAAGGGCGACAGGGGGGAACGCTACGAGCAGTACTTC. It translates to CASSPKGDRGERYEQYF. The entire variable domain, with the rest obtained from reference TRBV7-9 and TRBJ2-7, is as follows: DTGVSQNPRHKITKRGQNVTFRCDPISEHNRLYWYRQTLGQGPEFLTYFQNEAQLEKSRLLSDRFSAERPKGSFSTLEIQRTEQGDSAMYLCASSPKGDRGERYEQYFGPGTRLTVT.

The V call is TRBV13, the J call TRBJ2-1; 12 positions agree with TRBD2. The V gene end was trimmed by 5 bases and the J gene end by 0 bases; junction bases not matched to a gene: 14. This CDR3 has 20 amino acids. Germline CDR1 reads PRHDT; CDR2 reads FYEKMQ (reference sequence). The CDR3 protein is CASSPMAGTSGSSSYNEQFF. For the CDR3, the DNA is TGTGCCAGCAGCCCCATGGCCGGGACTAGCGGGTCGAGCTCCTACAATGAGCAGTTCTTC.

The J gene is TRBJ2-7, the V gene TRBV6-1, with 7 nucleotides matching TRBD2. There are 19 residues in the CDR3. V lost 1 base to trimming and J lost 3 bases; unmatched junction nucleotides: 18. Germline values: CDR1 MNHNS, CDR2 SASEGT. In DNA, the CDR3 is TGTGCCAGCAGTGAAGATTCCCCCGCCGGGACTAACTTGTACTACGAGCAGTACTTC. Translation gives CASSEDSPAGTNLYYEQYF.

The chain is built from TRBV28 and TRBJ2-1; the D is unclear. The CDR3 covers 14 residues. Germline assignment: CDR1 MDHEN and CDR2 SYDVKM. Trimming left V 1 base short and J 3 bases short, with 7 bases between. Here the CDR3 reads CASSLLVLYNEQFF. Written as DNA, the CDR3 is TGTGCCAGCAGTTTATTGGTCCTCTACAATGAGCAGTTCTTC.

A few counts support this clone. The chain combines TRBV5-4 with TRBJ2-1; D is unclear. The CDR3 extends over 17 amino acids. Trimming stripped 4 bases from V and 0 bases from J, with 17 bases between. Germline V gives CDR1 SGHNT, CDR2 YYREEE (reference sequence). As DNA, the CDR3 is TGTGCCAGCAGCCTCTTAACCCACCCAGGCTCCTACAATGAGCAGTTCTTC. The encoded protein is CASSLLTHPGSYNEQFF.

CDR3: CASSLGDIRGYTF. The CDR3 coding sequence is TGTGCCAGCAGCCTGGGGGACATTCGGGGCTACACCTTC. This rearrangement joins TRBV28 to TRBJ1-2, with D tentatively TRBD1 (6 bases). Germline assignment: CDR1 MDHEN and CDR2 SYDVKM. V lost 6 bases to trimming and J lost 8 bases, with 16 bases between them. The CDR3 runs 13 residues.

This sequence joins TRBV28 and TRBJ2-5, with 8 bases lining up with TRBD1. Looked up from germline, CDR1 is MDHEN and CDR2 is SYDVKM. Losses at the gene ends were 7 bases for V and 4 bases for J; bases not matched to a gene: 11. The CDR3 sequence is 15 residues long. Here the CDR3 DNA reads TGTGCCAGCACCCCTTTGGACAGGGTGCGAGAGACCCAGTACTTC. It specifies CASTPLDRVRETQYF. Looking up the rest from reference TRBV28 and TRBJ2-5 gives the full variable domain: DVKVTQSSRYLVKRTGEKVFLECVQDMDHENMFWYRQDPGLGLRLIYFSYDVKMKEKGDIPEGYSVSREKKERFSLILESASTNQTSMYLCASTPLDRVRETQYFGPGTRLLVL.

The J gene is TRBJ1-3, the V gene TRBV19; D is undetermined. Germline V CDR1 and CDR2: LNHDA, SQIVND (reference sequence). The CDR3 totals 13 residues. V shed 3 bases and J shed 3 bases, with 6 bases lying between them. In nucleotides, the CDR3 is TGTGCCAGTAGTATTCTAGATGGAAACACCATATATTTT. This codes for CASSILDGNTIYF.

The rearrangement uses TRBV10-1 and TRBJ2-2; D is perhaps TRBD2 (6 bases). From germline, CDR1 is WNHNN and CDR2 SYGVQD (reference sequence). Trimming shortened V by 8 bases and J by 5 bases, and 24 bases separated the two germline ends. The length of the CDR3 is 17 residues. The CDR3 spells CASGDSRDPRGTGELFF. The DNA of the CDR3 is TGCGCCAGCGGGGATTCGCGGGACCCAAGAGGGACCGGGGAGCTGTTTTTT.

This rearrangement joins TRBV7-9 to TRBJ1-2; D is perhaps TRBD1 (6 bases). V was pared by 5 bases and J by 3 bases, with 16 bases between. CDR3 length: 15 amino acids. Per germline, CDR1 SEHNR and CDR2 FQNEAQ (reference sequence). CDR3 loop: CASSDRRGKDYGYTF. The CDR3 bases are TGTGCCAGCAGCGACCGTAGGGGGAAGGACTATGGCTACACCTTC.

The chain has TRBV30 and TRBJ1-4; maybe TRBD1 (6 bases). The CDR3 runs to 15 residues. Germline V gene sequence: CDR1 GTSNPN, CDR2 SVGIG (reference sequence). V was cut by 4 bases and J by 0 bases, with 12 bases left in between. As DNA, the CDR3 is TGTGCCTGGACAAGCGGACAGTCAACTAATGAAAAACTGTTTTTT. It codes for CAWTSGQSTNEKLFF.

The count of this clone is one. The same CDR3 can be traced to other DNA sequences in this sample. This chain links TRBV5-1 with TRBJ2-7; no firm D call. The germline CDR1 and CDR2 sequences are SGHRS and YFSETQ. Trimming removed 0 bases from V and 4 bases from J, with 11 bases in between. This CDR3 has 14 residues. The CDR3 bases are TGCGCCAGCAGCTTGGATGTCAGCTCATACGAGCAGTACTTC. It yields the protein CASSLDVSSYEQYF.

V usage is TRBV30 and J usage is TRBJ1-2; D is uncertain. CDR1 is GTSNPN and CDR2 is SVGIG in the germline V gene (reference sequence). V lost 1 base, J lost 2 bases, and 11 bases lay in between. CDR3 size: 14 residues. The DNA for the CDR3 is TGTGCCTGGAGTGGCAGAAGGTGGAACTATGGCTACACCTTC. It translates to CAWSGRRWNYGYTF. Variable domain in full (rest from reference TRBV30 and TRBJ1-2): SQTIHQWPATLVQPVGSPLSLECTVEGTSNPNLYWYRQAAGRGLQLLFYSVGIGQISSEVPQNLSASRPQDRQFILSSKKLLLSDSGFYLCAWSGRRWNYGYTFGSGTRLTVV.

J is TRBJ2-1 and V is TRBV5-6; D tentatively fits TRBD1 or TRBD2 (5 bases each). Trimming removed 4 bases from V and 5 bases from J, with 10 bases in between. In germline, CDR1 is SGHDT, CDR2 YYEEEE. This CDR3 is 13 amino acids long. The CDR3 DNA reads TGTGCCAGCAGCCCGGGACGAGACAATGAGCAGTTCTTC. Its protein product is CASSPGRDNEQFF.

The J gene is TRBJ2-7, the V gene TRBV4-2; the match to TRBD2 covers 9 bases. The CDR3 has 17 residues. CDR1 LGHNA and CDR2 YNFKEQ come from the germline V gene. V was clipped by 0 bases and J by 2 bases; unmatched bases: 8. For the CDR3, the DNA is TGTGCCAGCAGCCAAGATCAAAGCGGGAGGCCCCCCTACGAGCAGTACTTC. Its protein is CASSQDQSGRPPYEQYF.

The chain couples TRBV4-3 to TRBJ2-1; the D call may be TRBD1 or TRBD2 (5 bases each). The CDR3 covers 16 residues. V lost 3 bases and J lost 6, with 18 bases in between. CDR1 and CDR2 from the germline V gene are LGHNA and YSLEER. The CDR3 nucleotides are TGCGCCAGCAGCCAGAAGATGGGGGTCCCACCCAATGAGCAGTTCTTC. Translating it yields CASSQKMGVPPNEQFF.

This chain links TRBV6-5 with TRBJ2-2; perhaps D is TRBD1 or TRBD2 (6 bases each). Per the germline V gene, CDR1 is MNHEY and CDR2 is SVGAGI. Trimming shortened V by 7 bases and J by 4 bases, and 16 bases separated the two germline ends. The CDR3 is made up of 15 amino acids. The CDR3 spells CASTRGGPSTGELFF. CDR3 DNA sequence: TGTGCCAGCACCCGAGGGGGGCCAAGCACCGGGGAGCTGTTTTTT.

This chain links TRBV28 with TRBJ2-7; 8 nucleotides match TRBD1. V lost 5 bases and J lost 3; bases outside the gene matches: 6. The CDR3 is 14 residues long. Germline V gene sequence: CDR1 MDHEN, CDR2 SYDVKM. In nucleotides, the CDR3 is TGTGCCAGCAGTGCCGGCGGACAGGGCTACGAGCAGTACTTC. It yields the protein CASSAGGQGYEQYF.

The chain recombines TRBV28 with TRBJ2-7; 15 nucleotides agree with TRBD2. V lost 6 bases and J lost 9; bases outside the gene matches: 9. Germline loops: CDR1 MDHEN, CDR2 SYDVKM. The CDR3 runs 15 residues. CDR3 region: CASRRGLAGGLGQYF. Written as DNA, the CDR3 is TGTGCCAGCAGGCGAGGACTAGCGGGAGGGTTAGGGCAGTACTTC.

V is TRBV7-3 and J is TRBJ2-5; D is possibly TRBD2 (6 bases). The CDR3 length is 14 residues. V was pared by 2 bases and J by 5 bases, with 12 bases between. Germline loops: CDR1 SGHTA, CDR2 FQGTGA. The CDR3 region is CASSLYPSVETQYF. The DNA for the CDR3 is TGTGCCAGCAGCTTATATCCTAGCGTGGAGACCCAGTACTTC.

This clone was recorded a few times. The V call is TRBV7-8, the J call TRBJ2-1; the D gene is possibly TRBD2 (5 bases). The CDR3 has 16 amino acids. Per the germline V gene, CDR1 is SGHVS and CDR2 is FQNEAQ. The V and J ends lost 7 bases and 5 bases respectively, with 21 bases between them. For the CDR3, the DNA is TGTGCCAGCACCCAATCCCGGACTCTAAGGGACAATGAGCAGTTCTTC. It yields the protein CASTQSRTLRDNEQFF.

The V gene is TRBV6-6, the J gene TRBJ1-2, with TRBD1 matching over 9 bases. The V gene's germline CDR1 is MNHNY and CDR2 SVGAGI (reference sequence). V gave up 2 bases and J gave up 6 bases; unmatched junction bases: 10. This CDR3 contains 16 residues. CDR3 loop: CASSYQLGQGTNGYTF. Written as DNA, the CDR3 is TGTGCCAGCAGTTACCAATTAGGACAGGGGACCAATGGCTACACCTTC.

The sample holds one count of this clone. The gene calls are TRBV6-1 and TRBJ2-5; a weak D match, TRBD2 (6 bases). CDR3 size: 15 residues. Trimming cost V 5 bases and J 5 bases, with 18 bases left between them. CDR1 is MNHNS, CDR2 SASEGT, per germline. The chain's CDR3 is CASSTLGGLAETQYF. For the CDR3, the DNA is TGTGCCAGCAGTACTCTGGGAGGCCTCGCGGAGACCCAGTACTTC.

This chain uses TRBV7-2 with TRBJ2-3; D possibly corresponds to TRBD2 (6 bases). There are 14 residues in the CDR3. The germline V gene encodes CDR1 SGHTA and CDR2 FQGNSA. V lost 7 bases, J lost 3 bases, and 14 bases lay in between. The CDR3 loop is CASTRGGATDTQYF. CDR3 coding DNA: TGTGCCAGCACCCGGGGCGGGGCGACAGATACGCAGTATTTT.

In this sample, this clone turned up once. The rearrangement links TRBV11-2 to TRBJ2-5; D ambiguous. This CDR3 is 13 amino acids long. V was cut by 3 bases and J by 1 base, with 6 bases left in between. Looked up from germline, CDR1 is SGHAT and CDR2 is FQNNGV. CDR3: CASSFRTQETQYF. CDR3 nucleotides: TGTGCCAGCAGCTTCCGGACCCAAGAGACCCAGTACTTC. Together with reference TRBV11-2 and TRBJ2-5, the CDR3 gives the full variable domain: EAGVAQSPRYKIIEKRQSVAFWCNPISGHATLYWYQQILGQGPKLLIQFQNNGVVDDSQLPKDRFSAERLKGVDSTLKIQPAKLEDSAVYLCASSFRTQETQYFGPGTRLLVL.

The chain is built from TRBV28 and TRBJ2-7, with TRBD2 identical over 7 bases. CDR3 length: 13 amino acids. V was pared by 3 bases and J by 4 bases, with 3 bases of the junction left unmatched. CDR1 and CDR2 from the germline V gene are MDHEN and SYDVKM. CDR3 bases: TGTGCCAGCAGTTTGATTAGCGGGTACGAGCAGTACTTC. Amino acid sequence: CASSLISGYEQYF.